The 7 T cell receptor beta chains listed next were all sequenced from one sample in a study of T-cell reconstitution after alpha-beta-depleted transplantation in children (TCRdb year 2016). The library was made by PCR. Sequencing relied on an Illumina HiSeq 2500. To normalize quantification of the TCRbeta repertoire, the TCR libraries were built with molecular barcoding that relied on unique molecular identifiers. TCRdb cleaned the public reads at Q25 with fastp, built clones with MiXCR and kept in-frame beta chains. Here each entry gathers all rows of one CDR3 protein and keeps the most common genes and DNA. The sample has 440,000 or so distinct CDR3 sequences on record, about a tenth of them singletons. The leading ten clones occupy 4.5% to 6% of the sample. The source material was PBMCs from the stem cell graft donor, sampled from the stem cell graft. The receptors originated from a human donor who donated a stem cell graft to a child with acute myeloid leukemia.

This clonotype came up a few times. The rearrangement links TRBV12-3 or TRBV12-4 to TRBJ1-1; TRBD1 matches at 8 bases. The CDR3 consists of 16 residues. Germline trimming cut 4 bases from V and 4 bases from J; bases unmatched to any gene: 11. The CDR3 DNA reads TGTGCCAGCAGTTCAAACAGACAGGGGTGGGGCACTGAAGCTTTCTTT. The encoded protein is CASSSNRQGWGTEAFF.

V is TRBV20-1 and J is TRBJ2-5; 10 bases fit TRBD1. Germline CDR1 DFQATT, CDR2 SNEGSKA (reference sequence). V trimming: 3 bases; J trimming: 5 bases; junction bases outside the gene matches: 9. The CDR3 has 15 amino acids. CDR3 sequence reads: CSARSGTGVMETQYF. The CDR3 coding sequence is TGCAGTGCTAGGTCCGGGACAGGGGTTATGGAGACCCAGTACTTC.

This clonotype was seen many times. The V gene is TRBV7-2, the J gene TRBJ1-1; D call uncertain. In germline, CDR1 is SGHTA, CDR2 FQGNSA. Trimming took off 0 bases at V and 9 bases at J, with 8 bases between the two ends. The CDR3 spans 12 residues. For the CDR3, the DNA is TGTGCCAGCAGCTTAGCCTCCACCAAAGCTTTCTTT. This gives the protein CASSLASTKAFF.

The rearrangement links TRBV5-1 to TRBJ2-1; no clear D gene. The CDR3 has 15 amino acids. The V end lost 4 bases, the J end lost 2 bases, and 13 bases lay between the germline ends. Per germline, CDR1 SGHRS and CDR2 YFSETQ. The DNA for the CDR3 is TGCGCCAGCAGCGGAGAATGGGGAACCTACAATGAGCAGTTCTTC. Residues: CASSGEWGTYNEQFF.

The sample holds a few counts of this clonotype. The chain is built from TRBV20-1 and TRBJ1-2; D perhaps matches TRBD1 (6 bases). V dropped 3 bases and J dropped 4 bases, with 15 bases sitting between them. This CDR3 is 14 amino acids long. Germline V gives CDR1 DFQATT, CDR2 SNEGSKA (reference sequence). The CDR3 DNA reads TGCAGTGCTAGGGACAGATTAAACGTCTATGGCTACACCTTC. It translates to CSARDRLNVYGYTF.

This clonotype was seen more than once but under ten times. This chain connects TRBV20-1 to TRBJ1-5, with 7 nucleotides matching TRBD1. Germline trimming cut 4 bases from V and 6 bases from J; bases unmatched to any gene: 9. The CDR3 is 14 amino acids. Germline lookup yields CDR1 DFQATT and CDR2 SNEGSKA (reference sequence). In DNA, the CDR3 is TGCAGTGCTACCACAGGGGCGCTTAGTCAGCCCCAGCATTTT. Its translation is CSATTGALSQPQHF.

This clonotype was recorded a few times. DNA of the CDR3: TGTGCCAGCAGTTACAGCATGAATCAGCCCCAGCATTTT. Translating gives CASSYSMNQPQHF. The chain uses TRBV6-2 or TRBV6-3 and TRBJ1-5; D is unresolved. This CDR3 spans 13 amino acids. Looked up from germline, CDR1 is MNHEY and CDR2 is SVGEGT. Between the trimmed V and J ends, which lost 2 bases and 4 bases, there was a span of 6 bases.